This TCR beta chain originates from a study of blood T cell repertoires in COVID-19. Study-level information: Acute and convalescent COVID-19 specimens originated in the United States, Italy and Spain. The analysed material was cDNA or gDNA that came from T cells, B-cell-depleted T cells, or PBMCs.

Original processing methods: Researchers report that nucleated cell counts were estimated from reference gene primer amplification. Assay: immunoSEQ multiplex PCR; the TCRdb copy retains only in-frame clones and omits some. The V and J calls and the clone size are those of that table, but D and trimming were determined from the DNA. The data show approximately 57,000 clones, 85% seen once. Trimming took 5 bases from V and 3 from J, leaving 20 bases between them. CDR1 MDHEN and CDR2 SYDVKM come from the germline V gene. This CDR3 has 16 amino acids. The TCR originated in a man in his forties or fifties with active COVID-19. Sequencing input: peripheral blood. The chain links TRBV28 to TRBJ2-7; D is perhaps TRBD2 (7 bases). The CDR3 DNA is TGTGCCAGCAGTCCCCCTAGTGGGAGGGGGGACTACGAGCAGTACTTC. It specifies CASSPPSGRGDYEQYF.